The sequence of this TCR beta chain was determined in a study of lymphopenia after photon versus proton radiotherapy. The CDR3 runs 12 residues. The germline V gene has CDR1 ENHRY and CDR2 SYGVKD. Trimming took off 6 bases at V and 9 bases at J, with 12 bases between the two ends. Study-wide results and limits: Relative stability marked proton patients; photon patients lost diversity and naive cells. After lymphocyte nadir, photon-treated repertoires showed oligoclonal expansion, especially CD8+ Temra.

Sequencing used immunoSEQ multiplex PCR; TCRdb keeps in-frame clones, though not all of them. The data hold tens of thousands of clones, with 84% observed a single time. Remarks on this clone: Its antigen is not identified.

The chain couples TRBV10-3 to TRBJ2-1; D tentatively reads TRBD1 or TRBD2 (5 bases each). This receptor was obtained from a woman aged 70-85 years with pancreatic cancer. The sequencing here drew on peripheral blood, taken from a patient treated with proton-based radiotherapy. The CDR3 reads CAISRENAEQFF. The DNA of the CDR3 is TGTGCCATCAGCAGGGAGAACGCTGAGCAGTTCTTC.